Shown below are 28 T cell receptor beta chains from a single sample sequenced in a study of T cells in Graves' hyperthyroidism and ophthalmopathy. Amplification of TCR beta CDR3 regions was performed using RNA transcripts as template. HTBI primers were the set used in a first-round RT-PCR of the TCR CDR3. TCRdb reprocessed the multiplex PCR reads with MiXCR, giving one entry per CDR3 protein. The repertoire includes fewer than 700,000 distinct CDR3 sequences, roughly 16% of them detected once, and approximately 3.9% sits in the top ten. Material: blood. The receptors here all came from a woman aged 25 to 39 with Graves' hyperthyroidism.

This clonotype has ten or more counts. The genes are TRBV30 and TRBJ1-6; D ambiguous. Per the germline V gene, CDR1 is GTSNPN and CDR2 is SVGIG (reference sequence). The CDR3 totals 13 residues. V shed 2 bases and J shed 7 bases, with 9 bases lying between them. The CDR3, as DNA: TGTGCCTGGAGTTTGTCAGACAATTCACCCCTCCACTTT. Translated: CAWSLSDNSPLHF.

V usage is TRBV19 and J usage is TRBJ1-1; 8 nucleotides agree with TRBD1. The germline CDR1 and CDR2 sequences are LNHDA and SQIVND (reference sequence). The CDR3 is made up of 15 amino acids. V dropped 6 bases and J dropped 1; count of bases not matched to a gene: 7. CDR3 in DNA: TGTGCCAGTAGGGCCGGGACAGGAGGGAACACTGAAGCTTTCTTT. It translates to CASRAGTGGNTEAFF.

In its sample, this clonotype was seen once. Possible read error: a much larger clone is one base away. Here the CDR3 DNA reads TGTGCCAGCGGGCCGTCCTACGAGCAGTTCTTC. As protein: CASGPSYEQFF. The chain links TRBV28 to TRBJ2-7; D ambiguous. TRBJ2-1 matches the DNA end more closely, so the J call is doubtful. Germline CDR1 is MDHEN and CDR2 is SYDVKM. This CDR3 comprises 11 residues.

The rearrangement links TRBV10-3 to TRBJ2-2; D is perhaps TRBD2 (6 bases). The CDR3 is 13 amino acids. Trimming left V 6 bases short and J 5 bases short, with 10 bases between. Germline CDR1 and CDR2: ENHRY and SYGVKD. This CDR3 is CAISGRETGELFF. CDR3 DNA sequence: TGTGCCATCAGCGGGAGAGAGACCGGGGAGCTGTTTTTT.

This clonotype has a count of ten or more. The V gene is TRBV27, the J gene TRBJ1-2; a possible D gene is TRBD1 (6 bases). Between the trimmed V and J ends, which lost 2 bases and 7 bases, there was a span of 11 bases. CDR1 and CDR2 from the germline V gene are MNHEY and SMNVEV (reference sequence). This CDR3 is 13 amino acids long. Here the CDR3 DNA reads TGTGCCAGCAGTTTAGGGGGGCTAGGTGGCTACACCTTC. Its protein is CASSLGGLGGYTF.

The chain has TRBV6-2 or TRBV6-3 and TRBJ2-7; D perhaps matches TRBD1 (6 bases). The CDR3 spans 15 residues. The V end was cut by 8 bases, the J end by 5 bases, with 22 bases between. Germline V lookup: CDR1 MNHEY, CDR2 SVGEGT. CDR3 region: CASLDLGTRPNEQYF. CDR3 sequence (DNA): TGTGCCAGCCTTGACTTGGGGACAAGACCCAACGAGCAGTACTTC.

The rearrangement links TRBV19 to TRBJ2-4, with D unclear. Trimming removed 1 base at V and 0 bases at J, with 7 bases between. This CDR3 is built from 15 residues. CDR1 is LNHDA, CDR2 SQIVND, per germline (reference sequence). CDR3 coding DNA: TGTGCCAGTAGTATAGTGGCTTTAGCCAAAAACATTCAGTACTTC. Amino acid sequence: CASSIVALAKNIQYF. Based on the CDR3 plus reference TRBV19 and TRBJ2-4, the full variable domain is DGGITQSPKYLFRKEGQNVTLSCEQNLNHDAMYWYRQDPGQGLRLIYYSQIVNDFQKGDIAEGYSVSREKKESFPLTVTSAQKNPTAFYLCASSIVALAKNIQYFGAGTRLSVL.

The rearrangement joins TRBV7-9 to TRBJ1-1, with D perhaps TRBD1 (5 bases). Per the germline V gene, CDR1 is SEHNR and CDR2 is FQNEAQ (reference sequence). With 5 bases removed from V and 4 bases from J, the gap between germline ends came to 20 bases. This CDR3 has 16 amino acids. This CDR3 reads CASSAPGRGDGTEAFF. The DNA of the CDR3 is TGTGCCAGCAGCGCCCCCGGGAGGGGAGATGGCACTGAAGCTTTCTTT.

Many counts were recorded for this clonotype. The chain couples TRBV5-1 to TRBJ2-2; TRBD1 matches 8 bases. Germline trimming cut 4 bases from V and 1 base from J; bases unmatched to any gene: 6. The CDR3 is made up of 16 amino acids. CDR1 is SGHRS and CDR2 is YFSETQ in the germline V gene. The DNA for the CDR3 is TGCGCCAGCAGCCCCAACGGACAGGGGAACACCGGGGAGCTGTTTTTT. Encoded protein: CASSPNGQGNTGELFF.

In this sample, this clonotype turned up many times. The rearrangement links TRBV28 to TRBJ2-4; no firm D call. Germline-derived CDR1 and CDR2 are MDHEN and SYDVKM. V was clipped by 7 bases and J by 6 bases, with 16 bases between them. The CDR3 has 14 amino acids. CDR3 in amino acids: CASTYSSPRNIQYF. The CDR3 DNA is TGTGCCAGCACCTATTCTTCCCCCCGAAACATTCAGTACTTC.

In this sample, this clonotype turned up many times. This chain connects TRBV3-1 to TRBJ1-2; tentatively, D is TRBD1 (5 bases). Germline CDR1 LGHDT, CDR2 YNNKEL (reference sequence). CDR3 length equals 12 residues. V was trimmed by 1 base and J by 13 bases, leaving 13 bases between them. CDR3: CASSQASTVPTF. CDR3 bases: TGTGCCAGCAGCCAAGCCTCGACAGTTCCCACCTTC.

The chain has TRBV20-1 and TRBJ1-5; the match to TRBD1 covers 8 bases. This CDR3 has 16 amino acids. The ends lost 6 bases at V and 1 base at J; junction bases unmatched: 11. Germline V gene data show CDR1 as DFQATT and CDR2 as SNEGSKA (reference sequence). The CDR3 loop reads CSAAGDRPYSNQPQHF. The CDR3 DNA reads TGCAGTGCGGCGGGGGACAGGCCATACAGCAATCAGCCCCAGCATTTT.

The table lists this clonotype with a few counts. CDR3 bases: TGTGCCAGCAGCTCTAGGACAGGGGGTAACGGAAACACCATATATTTT. The encoded protein is CASSSRTGGNGNTIYF. The chain joins TRBV9 to TRBJ1-3, with 10 bases fitting TRBD1. CDR3 size: 16 residues. The V gene end was trimmed by 4 bases and the J gene end by 4 bases; junction bases not matched to a gene: 8. CDR1 and CDR2 from the germline V gene are SGDLS and YYNGEE.

V and J are TRBV28 and TRBJ1-1; D remains ambiguous. V was cut by 5 bases and J by 11 bases, with 15 bases left in between. Per the germline V gene, CDR1 is MDHEN and CDR2 is SYDVKM. The CDR3 totals 12 residues. This CDR3 reads CASSRPRESAFF. CDR3 bases: TGTGCCAGCAGTAGACCACGGGAGTCGGCTTTCTTT.

Ten or more counts support this clonotype. The chain couples TRBV27 to TRBJ2-1; D remains unclear. The germline CDR1 and CDR2 sequences are MNHEY and SMNVEV (reference sequence). Trimming pared 5 bases from V and 6 bases from J, leaving 11 bases between. The length of the CDR3 is 13 residues. The CDR3 DNA reads as TGTGCCAGCAGTCCCACCCACAGCAATGAGCAGTTCTTC. Its protein product is CASSPTHSNEQFF.

The rearrangement joins TRBV28 to TRBJ1-2; 9 positions match TRBD1. CDR1 is MDHEN, CDR2 SYDVKM, per germline. V was clipped by 6 bases and J by 6 bases; unmatched bases: 5. The CDR3 spans 13 residues. CDR3 sequence: CASSHRDRDGYTF. CDR3 coding DNA: TGTGCCAGCAGCCACCGGGACAGGGATGGCTACACCTTC.

Comment on this clonotype: One base away lies a much larger clone, so this may be a sequencing read error. The V gene is TRBV15, the J gene TRBJ2-5; D unclear. V lost 5 bases and J 9 bases, leaving 16 bases between the germline ends. Germline V gene sequence: CDR1 LNHNV, CDR2 YYDKDF (reference sequence). The CDR3 covers 13 residues. CDR3 residues: CATSRSLAEAQYF. Here the CDR3 DNA reads TGTGCCACCAGCCGCTCGTTGGCTGAGGCCCAGTACTTC.

This clonotype was seen ten or more times. V gene TRBV11-2 combines with J gene TRBJ2-7; 7 positions match TRBD1. CDR1 SGHAT and CDR2 FQNNGV come from the germline V gene. V dropped 0 bases and J dropped 2; count of bases not matched to a gene: 7. The CDR3 covers 16 residues. The chain's CDR3 is CASSLDLGDSPYEQYF. The CDR3 bases are TGTGCCAGCAGCTTAGATCTGGGGGACAGCCCCTACGAGCAGTACTTC.

This clonotype was seen a handful of times. The chain couples TRBV28 to TRBJ2-7; tentative D call: TRBD1 (6 bases). This CDR3 contains 14 residues. V was cut by 3 bases and J by 3 bases, with 12 bases left in between. CDR1 MDHEN and CDR2 SYDVKM come from the germline V gene. The chain's CDR3 is CASSFRGSHYEQYF. The CDR3 nucleotides read TGTGCCAGCAGTTTTAGGGGGAGCCACTACGAGCAGTACTTC.

This clonotype was picked up a small number of times. V is TRBV5-4 and J is TRBJ1-2; D remains ambiguous. Germline CDR1 reads SGHNT; CDR2 reads YYREEE (reference sequence). CDR3 length: 14 amino acids. V was pared by 0 bases and J by 4 bases, with 10 bases between. Here the CDR3 DNA reads TGTGCCAGCAGCTTGGCCCAGGAGGTCTATGGCTACACCTTC. Translated: CASSLAQEVYGYTF. Drawing the rest from reference TRBV5-4 and TRBJ1-2, the complete variable domain is ETGVTQSPTHLIKTRGQQVTLRCSSQSGHNTVSWYQQALGQGPQFIFQYYREEENGRGNFPPRFSGLQFPNYSSELNVNALELDDSALYLCASSLAQEVYGYTFGSGTRLTVV.

At least ten counts were recorded for this clonotype. The chain is built from TRBV27 and TRBJ2-7; 7 bases fit TRBD2. The CDR3 consists of 16 residues. The germline gives CDR1 MNHEY, CDR2 SMNVEV (reference sequence). Trimming took 0 bases from V and 7 from J; bases not matched to a gene: 12. In nucleotides, the CDR3 is TGTGCCAGCAGTTTATCCTCGACGAACATCGGGGGGGAGCAGTACTTC. Translated: CASSLSSTNIGGEQYF.

The chain is built from TRBV6-1 and TRBJ1-1; TRBD1 matches 7 bases. The germline V gene encodes CDR1 MNHNS and CDR2 SASEGT. Losses at the gene ends were 7 bases for V and 4 bases for J; bases not matched to a gene: 3. CDR3 size: 12 residues. This chain's CDR3 is CASTRQGTEAFF. The CDR3 DNA is TGTGCCAGCACCCGACAGGGCACTGAAGCTTTCTTT.

Note on this clonotype: At one end, the junction sequence differs from germline, possibly due to a read error. The chain joins TRBV13 to TRBJ2-2, with D perhaps TRBD2 (5 bases). This CDR3 has 14 residues. The V gene's germline CDR1 is PRHDT and CDR2 FYEKMQ (reference sequence). The CDR3 loop is CASSAWTATGEPFF. As DNA, the CDR3 is TGTGCCAGCAGCGCCTGGACCGCGACCGGGGAGCCGTTTTTT.

The chain carries TRBV29-1 and TRBJ1-2; TRBD1 is a possible D gene (5 bases). V dropped 7 bases and J dropped 4 bases, with 10 bases sitting between them. Germline V gene sequence: CDR1 SQVTM, CDR2 ANQGSEA. The CDR3 covers 11 residues. For the CDR3, the DNA is TGCAGCGGGATTGGGGCCTATGGCTACACCTTC. Its protein is CSGIGAYGYTF.

The table lists this clonotype with a few counts. DNA of the CDR3: TGTGCCAGCAGCCCACCGGGGGGGGTCTACGAGCAGTACTTC. Its translation is CASSPPGGVYEQYF. The genes are TRBV6-1 and TRBJ2-7; 8 bases are a match to TRBD2. With 6 bases clipped from V and 3 bases from J, the junction kept 7 bases outside the gene matches. Germline V lookup: CDR1 MNHNS, CDR2 SASEGT. The CDR3 sequence is 14 residues long.

This clonotype was counted at least ten times. The chain links TRBV2 to TRBJ2-7, with 11 positions matching TRBD1. Per the germline V gene, CDR1 is SNHLY and CDR2 is FYNNEI. V dropped 8 bases and J dropped 2; count of bases not matched to a gene: 5. The CDR3 is 14 amino acids. The CDR3 nucleotides read TGTGCCAGCGCGCCGGGACAGGGGGCCTACGAGCAGTACTTC. Its protein is CASAPGQGAYEQYF.

CDR3 region: CSVSTPQGGGTEAFF. CDR3 coding DNA: TGCAGCGTAAGTACCCCCCAGGGTGGTGGCACTGAAGCTTTCTTT. The chain is built from TRBV29-1 and TRBJ1-1, with D maybe TRBD1 (5 bases). Trimming pared 6 bases from V and 4 bases from J, leaving 21 bases between. The CDR3 runs to 15 residues. Germline CDR1 SQVTM, CDR2 ANQGSEA. The full variable domain, completed using reference TRBV29-1 and TRBJ1-1, is SAVISQKPSRDICQRGTSLTIQCQVDSQVTMMFWYRQQPGQSLTLIATANQGSEATYESGFVIDKFPISRPNLTFSTLTVSNMSPEDSSIYLCSVSTPQGGGTEAFFGQGTRLTVV.

This clonotype came up a few times. The rearrangement uses TRBV10-3 and TRBJ2-5; a weak D match, TRBD1 (8 bases). The germline gives CDR1 ENHRY, CDR2 SYGVKD. The V end was cut by 10 bases, the J end by 1 base, with 13 bases between. The CDR3 runs to 13 residues. The CDR3 loop is CATYRGGQETQYF. The DNA for the CDR3 is TGTGCCACGTACAGGGGGGGCCAAGAGACCCAGTACTTC.